This T cell receptor beta chain was observed in a study of long-term antiretroviral therapy in people with HIV. General study findings and limits: Post-treatment diversity went higher with ART but stayed below transplant donor controls. Information on adherence to ART, viral resistance or therapy changes was unavailable. Blood in the study was drawn between the mid-2000s and the late 2010s, possibly under older ART regimens, which may be less effective than current ones.

The assay, immunoSEQ v3.0, was run at survey level. Generated by immunoSEQ multiplex PCR, the TCRdb table keeps only in-frame clones and is missing some. The data hold 20,000 to 25,000 clones, with around 82% observed a single time. Each donor provided at least one pre-ART PBMC sample and at least two post-ART PBMC samples. Concerning this clone itself: Antigen specificity is unknown.

This sequence was found in a man aged 25-40 years with HIV. The sample in question was unsorted PBMCs, obtained 1.5 years after starting antiretroviral therapy.

CDR3 region: CASSLTGRLAPHGDTQYF. DNA for the CDR3: TGTGCCAGCAGTTTAACGGGTCGGTTGGCCCCTCATGGGGATACGCAGTATTTT. V gene TRBV28 combines with J gene TRBJ2-3; D is uncertain. V was clipped by 2 bases and J by 6 bases, with 24 bases between them. The CDR3 is 18 residues long. CDR1 is MDHEN and CDR2 is SYDVKM in the germline V gene.